The 26 T cell receptor beta chains reported below all come from one sample, sequenced in a study of Graves' ophthalmopathy and Graves' hyperthyroidism. The TCR beta CDR3 regions underwent amplification from RNA transcripts. Investigators did first-round RT-PCR with HTBI primers, then second-round multiplex PCR. TCRdb processed the multiplex PCR reads anew with MiXCR; each CDR3 protein has one entry. The sample records about 390,000 distinct CDR3 sequences, about a sixth being singletons. The sample comprised peripheral blood. These receptors originate from an adult woman with stable Graves' hyperthyroidism.

The chain uses TRBV11-2 and TRBJ1-2; D might be TRBD1 (5 bases). Per the germline V gene, CDR1 is SGHAT and CDR2 is FQNNGV. The CDR3 extends over 16 amino acids. V was clipped by 2 bases and J by 5 bases, with 18 bases between them. The CDR3: CASSLPRDRGSYGYTF. DNA of the CDR3: TGTGCCAGCAGCTTACCCAGGGACCGCGGTTCTTATGGCTACACCTTC.

Turning to this clonotype: The conserved closing phenylalanine or tryptophan is absent in this CDR3, likely reflecting a read error. The V and J genes are TRBV7-8 and TRBJ1-2; unclear D gene. The germline CDR1 and CDR2 sequences are SGHVS and FQNEAQ. V was pared by 2 bases and J by 5 bases, with 18 bases between. This CDR3 region has 16 residues. This CDR3 is CASSLPPGVMGYGYTY. The CDR3 DNA sequence: TGTGCCAGCAGCTTACCTCCCGGGGTTATGGGGTATGGCTACACCTAC.

V usage is TRBV19 and J usage is TRBJ2-7; perhaps TRBD1 as D (6 bases). This CDR3 region has 16 residues. Per the germline V gene, CDR1 is LNHDA and CDR2 is SQIVND (reference sequence). Trimming shortened V by 6 bases and J by 0 bases, and 18 bases separated the two germline ends. The CDR3 spells CASSINLRDNSYEQYF. The DNA for the CDR3 is TGTGCCAGTAGCATAAACCTCCGGGACAACTCCTACGAGCAGTACTTC.

The chain couples TRBV7-2 to TRBJ1-6; D is unresolved. The CDR3 contains 14 residues. V was clipped by 2 bases and J by 9 bases, with 11 bases between them. The germline CDR1 and CDR2 sequences are SGHTA and FQGNSA. The CDR3 here is CASSLLGTVSPLHF. CDR3 nucleotide sequence: TGTGCCAGCAGCTTACTGGGTACAGTTTCACCCCTCCACTTT.

The sample holds many counts of this clonotype. This chain uses TRBV20-1 with TRBJ2-7, with TRBD2 as a possible D gene (5 bases). The CDR3 is 14 amino acids. The germline V gene encodes CDR1 DFQATT and CDR2 SNEGSKA (reference sequence). V lost 6 bases and J lost 2, with 17 bases in between. CDR3 loop: CSATGNQPPYEQYF. As DNA, the CDR3 is TGCAGTGCCACCGGGAACCAGCCACCCTACGAGCAGTACTTC.

This clonotype was seen ten or more times. This sequence joins TRBV10-1 and TRBJ2-7; a weak D match, TRBD1 (5 bases). The germline V and J ends were trimmed by 7 bases and 4 bases, with 20 bases remaining between them. This CDR3 is 15 amino acids long. Germline values: CDR1 WNHNN, CDR2 SYGVQD (reference sequence). The CDR3 reads CASTWQGYSPYEQYF. The CDR3 DNA follows: TGCGCCAGCACCTGGCAGGGTTATAGCCCTTACGAGCAGTACTTC.

This clonotype was picked up many times. The chain joins TRBV29-1 to TRBJ2-3, with unresolved D. V lost 7 bases, J lost 6 bases, and 14 bases lay in between. Per the germline V gene, CDR1 is SQVTM and CDR2 is ANQGSEA. There are 12 residues in the CDR3. The CDR3 spells CSASIIGDTQYF. Written as DNA, the CDR3 is TGCAGCGCCTCAATTATAGGGGATACGCAGTATTTT.

This clonotype was counted ten times or more. The chain recombines TRBV20-1 with TRBJ2-7, with 8 bases aligning to TRBD1. With V trimmed by 2 bases and J by 3 bases, 9 bases remained unmatched. Germline values: CDR1 DFQATT, CDR2 SNEGSKA (reference sequence). The CDR3 has 15 amino acids. The CDR3 loop is CSARSGTGALYEQYF. The CDR3 nucleotides are TGCAGTGCTAGATCCGGGACAGGTGCTCTCTACGAGCAGTACTTC.

The rearrangement uses TRBV7-2 and TRBJ2-7, with no clear D. V was shortened by 4 bases and J by 3 bases, with 13 bases between the two germline ends. The CDR3 spans 14 residues. Germline CDR1 and CDR2: SGHTA and FQGNSA. The CDR3 loop reads CASSYPGRNYEQYF. The CDR3 DNA is TGTGCCAGCAGCTACCCCGGGCGGAACTACGAGCAGTACTTC.

This clonotype was seen repeatedly, ten times or more. The V gene is TRBV18, the J gene TRBJ2-7, with D uncertain. The CDR3 runs 14 residues. Germline-derived CDR1 and CDR2 are KGHSH and LQKENI. Trimming took 3 bases from V and 1 from J, leaving 10 bases between them. The CDR3 coding sequence is TGTGCCAGCTCACCCTACGCCAATTCCTACGAGCAGTACTTC. Its translation: CASSPYANSYEQYF.

Many counts were recorded for this clonotype. This sequence joins TRBV20-1 and TRBJ2-7; 11 bases line up with TRBD2. The V and J ends lost 5 bases and 1 base, in that order; junction bases with no gene match: 7. CDR1 is DFQATT and CDR2 is SNEGSKA in the germline V gene (reference sequence). The CDR3 is 15 residues long. The CDR3 loop is CSAPPGLAASYEQYF. CDR3 sequence (DNA): TGCAGTGCTCCCCCGGGACTAGCGGCGTCCTACGAGCAGTACTTC.

This clonotype came up many times. The genes are TRBV3-1 and TRBJ1-2, with unresolved D. Germline values: CDR1 LGHDT, CDR2 YNNKEL (reference sequence). V was cut by 1 base and J by 1 base, with 4 bases left in between. The CDR3 consists of 13 residues. The CDR3 nucleotides are TGTGCCAGCAGCCAAGGGCTTAACTATGGCTACACCTTC. Encoded protein: CASSQGLNYGYTF. The full variable domain, its missing parts supplied by reference TRBV3-1 and TRBJ1-2, is DTAVSQTPKYLVTQMGNDKSIKCEQNLGHDTMYWYKQDSKKFLKIMFSYNNKELIINETVPNRFSPKSPDKAHLNLHINSLELGDSAVYFCASSQGLNYGYTFGSGTRLTVV.

This clonotype appeared many times. The genes are TRBV4-1 and TRBJ2-6; 7 positions agree with TRBD1. CDR1 and CDR2 from the germline V gene are MGHRA and YSYEKL. The CDR3 is 18 residues long. J lost 0 bases, V lost 6 bases, and 11 bases had no gene match. CDR3 protein: CASRLGQPARSGANVLTF. CDR3 in DNA: TGCGCCAGCAGGCTGGGACAGCCAGCTCGCTCTGGGGCCAACGTCCTGACTTTC.

This rearrangement joins TRBV6-1 to TRBJ2-7; 13 positions agree with TRBD2. V lost 4 bases, J lost 5 bases, and 5 bases stayed unmatched. The CDR3 spans 15 residues. CDR1 MNHNS and CDR2 SASEGT come from the germline V gene. CDR3 DNA: TGTGCCAGCAGTGGGATACTAGCGGGAGGGAACGAGCAGTACTTC. As protein: CASSGILAGGNEQYF.

This clonotype has at least ten counts. The chain links TRBV28 to TRBJ1-5, with a weak D call TRBD1 (5 bases). There are 17 residues in the CDR3. The germline gives CDR1 MDHEN, CDR2 SYDVKM. Between the trimmed V and J ends, which lost 1 base and 1 base, there was a span of 14 bases. The CDR3, as DNA: TGTGCCAGCAGTTTATCCCGCCGCAGGGCCAGCAATCAGCCCCAGCATTTT. It is translated as CASSLSRRRASNQPQHF.

In its sample, this clonotype was seen many times. The chain joins TRBV7-9 to TRBJ1-1; D is undetermined. V was clipped by 7 bases and J by 0 bases, with 9 bases between them. The germline V gene has CDR1 SEHNR and CDR2 FQNEAQ (reference sequence). The CDR3 contains 13 residues. As DNA, the CDR3 is TGTGCCAGCATATACGCCCTGAACACTGAAGCTTTCTTT. It yields the protein CASIYALNTEAFF.

J is TRBJ2-7 and V is TRBV11-2; D is ambiguous. Looked up from germline, CDR1 is SGHAT and CDR2 is FQNNGV. V was pared by 1 base and J by 5 bases, with 6 bases between. The CDR3 loop spans 12 amino acids. CDR3 sequence reads: CASSLVHHEQYF. The CDR3 DNA follows: TGTGCCAGCAGCTTAGTGCACCACGAGCAGTACTTC. The full variable domain, rest sourced from reference TRBV11-2 and TRBJ2-7, is EAGVAQSPRYKIIEKRQSVAFWCNPISGHATLYWYQQILGQGPKLLIQFQNNGVVDDSQLPKDRFSAERLKGVDSTLKIQPAKLEDSAVYLCASSLVHHEQYFGPGTRLTVT.

Note on this clonotype: Given a much more abundant clone one base away, this may be a read error. V and J are TRBV4-1 and TRBJ1-1, with D unresolved. Germline V gene lookup returns CDR1 MGHRA and CDR2 YSYEKL. The CDR3 loop spans 15 amino acids. CDR3 DNA sequence: TGCGCCAGCAGCCAAGTCCCCCGGATGAACACTGAATCTTTCTTT. Translated: CASSQVPRMNTESFF.

This clonotype showed up many times. CDR3 DNA: TGCAGCGTTACAGCCGCAGGGGGAAGCAATCAGCCCCAGCATTTT. It encodes CSVTAAGGSNQPQHF. J is TRBJ1-5 and V is TRBV29-1; 7 nucleotides agree with TRBD1. The CDR3 loop spans 15 amino acids. CDR1 and CDR2 (germline): SQVTM, ANQGSEA. V lost 5 bases, J lost 1 base, and 8 bases stayed unmatched.

In this sample, this clonotype turned up many times. V gene TRBV20-1 combines with J gene TRBJ1-6; D ambiguous. Germline CDR1 and CDR2: DFQATT and SNEGSKA (reference sequence). This CDR3 has 14 residues. Between the trimmed V and J ends, which lost 1 base and 8 bases, there was a span of 12 bases. The CDR3: CSARVAAGDSPLHF. CDR3 in DNA: TGCAGTGCTAGAGTTGCTGCTGGGGATTCACCCCTCCACTTT.

The chain joins TRBV5-5 to TRBJ2-7; 10 nucleotides align to TRBD2. The CDR3 has 16 amino acids. The germline gives CDR1 SGHKS, CDR2 YYEKEE (reference sequence). Trimming removed 0 bases from V and 4 bases from J; junction bases left unmatched: 7. CDR3 coding DNA: TGTGCCAGCAGCTTGGTAAGGACTAGCGGACTATACGAGCAGTACTTC. It yields the protein CASSLVRTSGLYEQYF.

This clonotype was counted at least ten times. The chain carries TRBV11-1 and TRBJ2-2; possibly TRBD1 or TRBD2 for D (5 bases each). CDR1 SGHAT and CDR2 FQDESV come from the germline V gene (reference sequence). This CDR3 has 19 amino acids. V was trimmed by 5 bases and J by 0 bases, leaving 22 bases between them. For the CDR3, the DNA is TGTGCCAGCAGCCCCCCTTGGGGGTCTGCGCACCCGAACACCGGGGAGCTGTTTTTT. Protein sequence: CASSPPWGSAHPNTGELFF.

Many counts were recorded for this clonotype. The V and J genes are TRBV6-2 or TRBV6-3 and TRBJ1-1; no firm D call. V gave up 2 bases and J gave up 0 bases, with 7 bases separating them. This CDR3 spans 14 amino acids. Germline V gene lookup returns CDR1 MNHEY and CDR2 SVGEGT. As DNA, the CDR3 is TGTGCCAGCAGTTACCATCACATGAACACTGAAGCTTTCTTT. Amino acids: CASSYHHMNTEAFF.

The chain joins TRBV7-8 to TRBJ1-2; possibly TRBD1 for D (5 bases). V gave up 5 bases and J gave up 2 bases, with 15 bases separating them. The CDR3 extends over 15 amino acids. The germline V gene encodes CDR1 SGHVS and CDR2 FQNEAQ. CDR3 in amino acids: CASSQPTGENYGYTF. The CDR3 bases are TGTGCCAGCAGCCAACCCACGGGGGAAAACTATGGCTACACCTTC.

This clonotype has a count of ten or more. The genes are TRBV12-3 or TRBV12-4 and TRBJ2-7, with TRBD2 matching over 7 bases. J gave up 7 bases and V 6 bases, and 6 bases lay outside the gene matches. The CDR3 is made up of 12 amino acids. DNA of the CDR3: TGTGCCAGCAGGGGCGGGAGAGGTGAGCAGTACTTC. As protein: CASRGGRGEQYF.

This clonotype has a count of ten or more. The CDR3 region has the DNA TGTGCCAGCAGTTTGATTTCTGGGGCCAACGTCCTGACTTTC. Protein sequence: CASSLISGANVLTF. This sequence joins TRBV12-3 or TRBV12-4 and TRBJ2-6; no definite D call. Trimming pared 3 bases from V and 1 base from J, leaving 4 bases between. This CDR3 is 14 amino acids long.